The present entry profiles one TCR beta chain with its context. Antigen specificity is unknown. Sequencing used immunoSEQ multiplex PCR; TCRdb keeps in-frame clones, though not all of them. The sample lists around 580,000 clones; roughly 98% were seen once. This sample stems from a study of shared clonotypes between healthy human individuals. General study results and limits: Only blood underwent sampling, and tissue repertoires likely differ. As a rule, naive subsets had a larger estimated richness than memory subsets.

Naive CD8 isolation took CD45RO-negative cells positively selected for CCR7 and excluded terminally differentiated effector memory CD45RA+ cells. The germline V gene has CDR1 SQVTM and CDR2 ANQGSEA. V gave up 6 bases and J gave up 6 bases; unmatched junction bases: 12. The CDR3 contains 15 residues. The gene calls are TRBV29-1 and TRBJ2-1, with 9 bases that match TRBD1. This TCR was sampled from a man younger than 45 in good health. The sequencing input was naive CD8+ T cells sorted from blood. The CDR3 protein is CSVDDRDREGNEQFF. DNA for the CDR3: TGCAGCGTCGACGACCGGGACAGGGAGGGCAATGAGCAGTTCTTC.